This T cell receptor beta chain comes out of a study of blood T cell repertoires in COVID-19 (TCRdb year 2020). Some background on the complete study: Samples from collaborators originated in the United States, Italy and Spain and spanned both the acute and convalescent phases of COVID-19. The prospective study material was composed of cDNA or gDNA derived from T cells, B-cell-depleted T cells, or PBMCs. Deeply sampled blood TCRbeta repertoires from subjects exposed to, actively infected with, or recovered from COVID-19 were included in the dataset. The repertoires were released in a freely available public database intended as a resource for research on the immune response to SARS-CoV-2. The samples were drawn from the first 160 participants of the ongoing ImmuneRACE study and from 950 to 1,500 subjects provided by 6 global collaborators. Sample metadata almost always included a de-identified subject ID, COVID-19 status, age in years and sex. Where HLA class I and class II types were available, the types were taken from metadata supplied by the sample provider, not from assay-based typing. Findings and caveats that apply to the study as a whole: How much clinical and demographic metadata was included differed by source and by participant, and the metadata was provided uncurated.

The immunoSEQ Assay, a bias-controlled multiplex PCR, was used to amplify TCRbeta CDR3 regions from genomic DNA. As for the authors' bioinformatics: Within the assay, amplification of reference gene primers was used to estimate how many nucleated cells each sample contained. Sequence reads were collapsed and filtered to measure the absolute abundance of every unique TCRbeta CDR3 rearrangement. For each sample, productive Simpson clonality was calculated as the square root of Simpson's diversity index across productive rearrangements. Entries here come from immuneACCESS through TCRdb and include only in-frame sequences with V and J called. Some clones fail to appear in such tables; in the studies checked, an unresolved V gene covers under half of the shortfall, and the cause of the remainder is unknown. V, J and clone size are those of that table, while D and trimming were read from the DNA. This sample lists a few hundred thousand clones; approximately 84% were detected once. The ten biggest clones cover less than 11% of the sample.

Participants in the prospective study were aged about 18 to 95 years, lived in 20 to 25 United States geographic areas, and enrolled through a virtual design. In the prospective study, cohorts were assigned on the basis of participant-reported clinical history obtained from a screening survey and a study questionnaire. ImmuneRACE Cohort 3 recovered participants were defined by two consecutive negative NP/OP PCR tests, healthcare professional clearance, or symptom resolution. In the prospective study, mobile phlebotomists collected whole blood, serum and a nasopharyngeal or oropharyngeal swab from each participant. Over a roughly two-month period, participants in the prospective study had the option of providing additional blood draws and questionnaires. Before DNA extraction, prospective study blood samples were shipped either frozen or at room temperature. CDR1 and CDR2 were assigned from the germline V gene as KGHDR and SFDVKD. From its cysteine to its phenylalanine, the CDR3 spans 12 amino acids. Only the CDR3 region is kept as DNA, spanning 36 bases read in frame from base 1. V is trimmed back by 5 bases and J by 8 bases, and the junction contains 4 bases that no gene match accounts for.

Remarks on this clone: No antigen is known for it. No base quality values were provided; no much bigger clone lies one nucleotide off.

The receptor's source is a woman aged 18 to 35 who had recovered from COVID-19. The sample consisted of PBMCs or T cells enriched from blood (not recorded which). Recombination joined TRBV24-1 with TRBJ1-2, and TRBD1 matches 7 of the central bases. The DNA sequence follows: TGTGCCACCAGTGCGACAGGGTCCGGCTACACCTTC. This translates into CATSATGSGYTF.